This is a list of T cell receptor beta chains from one sample in a study of T cell responses to AZD1222 COVID-19 vaccine. The data were produced by immunoSEQ multiplex PCR, yet TCRdb's version contains in-frame clones alone and is incomplete. The sample consists of tens of thousands of clones, roughly 90% of them appearing once. This specimen consisted of peripheral blood, obtained on day 0 of AZD1222 vaccination. The receptors originated from an adult in good health. Each CDR3 is given with its conserved first and last residue. Each record gives: V gene, J gene, D gene, clone size, CDR3 protein, CDR3 DNA. D genes are given only for firm matches. Part of the rows lack a size; the others show once, few, many or a class for expanded clones.

v_call: TRBV30; j_call: TRBJ1-2; d_call: -; clone_size: -; cdr3_aa: CAWSAAANYGYTF; cdr3_nt: TGTGCCTGGAGTGCAGCGGCTAACTATGGCTACACCTTC
v_call: TRBV7-2; j_call: TRBJ1-2; d_call: TRBD1; clone_size: -; cdr3_aa: CASSLRGHGYTF; cdr3_nt: TGTGCCAGCAGCTTAAGGGGGCATGGCTACACCTTC
v_call: TRBV11-3; j_call: TRBJ2-7; d_call: -; clone_size: -; cdr3_aa: CASSLAAGLTYEQYF; cdr3_nt: TGTGCCAGCAGCTTAGCAGCGGGTTTGACCTACGAGCAGTACTTC
v_call: TRBV10-3; j_call: TRBJ2-3; d_call: -; clone_size: -; cdr3_aa: CATRGSTDTQYF; cdr3_nt: TGTGCCACCCGGGGAAGCACAGATACGCAGTATTTT
v_call: TRBV3-1/TRBV3-2; j_call: TRBJ1-5; d_call: -; clone_size: -; cdr3_aa: CASSQALGGLGQPQHF; cdr3_nt: TGTGCCAGCAGCCAAGCCCTAGGGGGTTTGGGTCAGCCCCAGCATTTT
v_call: TRBV7-8; j_call: TRBJ1-4; d_call: TRBD1; clone_size: -; cdr3_aa: CASNLGSTGAEKLFF; cdr3_nt: TGTGCCAGCAACTTAGGTTCGACAGGGGCTGAAAAACTGTTTTTT
v_call: TRBV13; j_call: TRBJ1-2; d_call: -; clone_size: -; cdr3_aa: CASSPAEQNYGYTF; cdr3_nt: TGTGCCAGCAGCCCCGCGGAGCAGAACTATGGCTACACCTTC
v_call: TRBV5-8; j_call: TRBJ1-1; d_call: -; clone_size: -; cdr3_aa: CASSYDDRGGTEAFF; cdr3_nt: TGTGCCAGCAGCTATGATGATAGGGGGGGTACTGAAGCTTTCTTT
v_call: TRBV2; j_call: TRBJ1-6; d_call: TRBD1; clone_size: -; cdr3_aa: CASSPGKGGVGSPLHF; cdr3_nt: TGTGCCAGCAGTCCGGGGAAAGGGGGCGTCGGATCACCCCTCCACTTT
v_call: TRBV24-1; j_call: TRBJ2-1; d_call: -; clone_size: -; cdr3_aa: CATSERPLAYSYNEQFF; cdr3_nt: TGTGCCACCAGTGAACGACCTCTAGCGTACTCCTACAATGAGCAGTTCTTC
v_call: TRBV6-5; j_call: TRBJ1-1; d_call: TRBD1; clone_size: few; cdr3_aa: CASRPRQGGNTEAFF; cdr3_nt: TGTGCCAGCAGACCCAGACAGGGAGGGAACACTGAAGCTTTCTTT
v_call: TRBV6-5; j_call: TRBJ2-1; d_call: TRBD2; clone_size: -; cdr3_aa: CASSSWDYHDNEQFF; cdr3_nt: TGTGCCAGCAGTTCCTGGGACTACCACGACAATGAGCAGTTCTTC
v_call: TRBV14; j_call: TRBJ2-2; d_call: -; clone_size: once; cdr3_aa: CASSQASVGGELFF; cdr3_nt: TGTGCCAGCAGCCAAGCCAGCGTCGGCGGGGAGCTGTTTTTT
v_call: TRBV10-3; j_call: TRBJ2-5; d_call: -; clone_size: -; cdr3_aa: CAIEGDAQETQYF; cdr3_nt: TGTGCCATCGAGGGGGACGCACAAGAGACCCAGTACTTC
v_call: TRBV19; j_call: TRBJ1-5; d_call: -; clone_size: -; cdr3_aa: CASSTWTDQPQHF; cdr3_nt: TGTGCCAGTAGTACGTGGACGGATCAGCCCCAGCATTTT
v_call: TRBV4-1; j_call: TRBJ2-5; d_call: -; clone_size: -; cdr3_aa: CASSQGRGLQETQYF; cdr3_nt: TGCGCCAGCAGCCAAGGGCGGGGGCTCCAAGAGACCCAGTACTTC
v_call: TRBV27; j_call: TRBJ2-3; d_call: -; clone_size: -; cdr3_aa: CASSEGWFADTQYF; cdr3_nt: TGTGCCAGCAGCGAGGGGTGGTTCGCAGATACGCAGTATTTT
v_call: TRBV7-2; j_call: TRBJ1-1; d_call: -; clone_size: -; cdr3_aa: CAISWGALQRNTEAFF; cdr3_nt: TGTGCCATCAGCTGGGGGGCCCTACAGAGGAACACTGAAGCTTTCTTT
v_call: TRBV19; j_call: TRBJ1-2; d_call: -; clone_size: -; cdr3_aa: CASSPTPNYGYTF; cdr3_nt: TGTGCCAGTAGCCCAACTCCTAACTATGGCTACACCTTC
v_call: TRBV5-8; j_call: TRBJ1-2; d_call: -; clone_size: -; cdr3_aa: CASSLVTRMKDGYTF; cdr3_nt: TGTGCCAGCAGCTTGGTTACGAGGATGAAGGATGGCTACACCTTC
v_call: TRBV5-4; j_call: TRBJ1-3; d_call: TRBD1; clone_size: once; cdr3_aa: CASSLMTGIFSGNTIYF; cdr3_nt: TGTGCCAGCAGCTTAATGACAGGGATCTTCTCTGGAAACACCATATATTTT
v_call: TRBV5-1; j_call: TRBJ1-5; d_call: -; clone_size: -; cdr3_aa: CASSLAGEQPQHF; cdr3_nt: TGCGCCAGCAGCTTGGCAGGGGAACAGCCCCAGCATTTT
v_call: TRBV6-5; j_call: TRBJ1-4; d_call: TRBD1; clone_size: -; cdr3_aa: CASTSRGQENEKLFF; cdr3_nt: TGTGCCAGCACCTCACGGGGACAGGAGAATGAAAAACTGTTTTTT
v_call: TRBV2; j_call: TRBJ1-4; d_call: -; clone_size: -; cdr3_aa: CASTAEYNEKLFF; cdr3_nt: TGTGCCAGCACGGCAGAATATAATGAAAAACTGTTTTTT
v_call: TRBV19; j_call: TRBJ2-6; d_call: -; clone_size: -; cdr3_aa: CASSISNSGANVLTF; cdr3_nt: TGTGCCAGTAGTATCAGTAACTCTGGGGCCAACGTCCTGACTTTC
v_call: TRBV6-5; j_call: TRBJ2-1; d_call: -; clone_size: -; cdr3_aa: CASSYSKGGRNEQFF; cdr3_nt: TGTGCCAGCAGTTACTCGAAGGGGGGCCGTAATGAGCAGTTCTTC
v_call: TRBV6-5; j_call: TRBJ1-1; d_call: -; clone_size: -; cdr3_aa: CAIRGGALYAFF; cdr3_nt: TGTGCCATCCGTGGAGGGGCTCTGTATGCTTTCTTT
v_call: TRBV5-6; j_call: TRBJ1-1; d_call: -; clone_size: -; cdr3_aa: CASSLALVGPRDTEAFF; cdr3_nt: TGTGCCAGCAGCTTGGCATTAGTGGGGCCGCGGGACACTGAAGCTTTCTTT
v_call: TRBV30; j_call: TRBJ1-5; d_call: -; clone_size: -; cdr3_aa: CAWSGSNRDQPQHF; cdr3_nt: TGTGCCTGGAGCGGATCAAATAGGGATCAGCCCCAGCATTTT
v_call: TRBV5-5; j_call: TRBJ1-2; d_call: -; clone_size: -; cdr3_aa: CASSQPGVPRGYTF; cdr3_nt: TGTGCCAGCAGCCAGCCTGGGGTGCCGCGGGGCTACACCTTC
v_call: TRBV24-1; j_call: TRBJ1-5; d_call: -; clone_size: -; cdr3_aa: CATSDSGRASNQPQHF; cdr3_nt: TGTGCCACCAGTGACTCTGGACGGGCTAGCAATCAGCCCCAGCATTTT
v_call: TRBV11-2; j_call: TRBJ2-1; d_call: -; clone_size: -; cdr3_aa: CASSLRGSYNEQFF; cdr3_nt: TGTGCCAGCAGCTTACGGGGGAGTTACAATGAGCAGTTCTTC
v_call: TRBV12-3/TRBV12-4; j_call: TRBJ2-3; d_call: -; clone_size: -; cdr3_aa: CASSPEHTDTQYF; cdr3_nt: TGTGCCAGCAGTCCGGAGCACACAGATACGCAGTATTTT
v_call: TRBV12-3/TRBV12-4; j_call: TRBJ1-2; d_call: -; clone_size: -; cdr3_aa: CASSLDAYGYTF; cdr3_nt: TGTGCCAGCAGTTTGGACGCCTATGGCTACACCTTC
v_call: TRBV4-1; j_call: TRBJ1-2; d_call: TRBD1; clone_size: -; cdr3_aa: CASSQEFPGTGLDYGYTF; cdr3_nt: TGCGCCAGCAGCCAAGAGTTCCCCGGGACAGGGCTTGACTATGGCTACACCTTC
v_call: TRBV11-2; j_call: TRBJ2-2; d_call: -; clone_size: -; cdr3_aa: CASELVFTGELFF; cdr3_nt: TGTGCCTCCGAACTAGTGTTCACCGGGGAGCTGTTTTTT
v_call: TRBV27; j_call: TRBJ1-5; d_call: TRBD1; clone_size: -; cdr3_aa: CASRTGNSNQPQHF; cdr3_nt: TGTGCCAGCCGGACAGGAAATAGCAATCAGCCCCAGCATTTT
v_call: TRBV30; j_call: TRBJ1-6; d_call: -; clone_size: few; cdr3_aa: CAWSSGANSPLHF; cdr3_nt: TGTGCCTGGAGTTCAGGGGCGAATTCACCCCTCCACTTT
v_call: TRBV6-1; j_call: TRBJ2-7; d_call: TRBD2; clone_size: -; cdr3_aa: CASSEMAGLGVYEQYF; cdr3_nt: TGTGCCAGCAGTGAAATGGCGGGACTAGGTGTTTACGAGCAGTACTTC
v_call: TRBV19; j_call: TRBJ1-2; d_call: TRBD1; clone_size: -; cdr3_aa: CASSIDRDRGDYTF; cdr3_nt: TGTGCCAGTAGTATAGACCGGGACAGGGGAGACTACACCTTC
v_call: TRBV9; j_call: TRBJ2-3; d_call: -; clone_size: few; cdr3_aa: CASSVGVLLGTDTQYF; cdr3_nt: TGTGCCAGCAGCGTAGGAGTGCTTTTGGGCACAGATACGCAGTATTTT
v_call: TRBV2; j_call: TRBJ1-4; d_call: -; clone_size: once; cdr3_aa: CASSEPEKLFF; cdr3_nt: TGTGCCAGCAGTGAACCAGAAAAACTGTTTTTT
v_call: TRBV19; j_call: TRBJ2-2; d_call: -; clone_size: -; cdr3_aa: CASSIVVSLPGGELFF; cdr3_nt: TGTGCCAGTAGTATAGTGGTGTCCCTACCCGGAGGGGAGCTGTTTTTT
v_call: TRBV6-2/TRBV6-3; j_call: TRBJ1-2; d_call: TRBD1; clone_size: -; cdr3_aa: CASSTRTGPNYGYTF; cdr3_nt: TGTGCCAGCAGTACCCGGACAGGTCCTAACTATGGCTACACCTTC
v_call: TRBV6-5; j_call: TRBJ1-1; d_call: -; clone_size: -; cdr3_aa: CASSSTDRSAEAFF; cdr3_nt: TGTGCCAGCAGTTCCACCGACAGGAGCGCTGAAGCTTTCTTT
v_call: TRBV6-5; j_call: TRBJ1-1; d_call: -; clone_size: -; cdr3_aa: CASTPRGFSTEAFF; cdr3_nt: TGTGCCAGCACCCCACGGGGGTTCTCCACTGAAGCTTTCTTT
v_call: TRBV4-2; j_call: TRBJ1-2; d_call: TRBD1; clone_size: -; cdr3_aa: CASSQSSTGRGYGYTF; cdr3_nt: TGTGCCAGCAGCCAAAGCTCGACAGGGAGGGGCTATGGCTACACCTTC
v_call: TRBV5-4; j_call: TRBJ2-7; d_call: -; clone_size: -; cdr3_aa: CASSLGAGKHSYEQYF; cdr3_nt: TGTGCCAGCAGCTTAGGGGCAGGTAAACACTCCTACGAGCAGTACTTC
v_call: TRBV5-4; j_call: TRBJ2-5; d_call: TRBD2; clone_size: few; cdr3_aa: CASSPGTSIETQYF; cdr3_nt: TGTGCCAGCAGCCCCGGGACTAGTATTGAGACCCAGTACTTC
v_call: TRBV5-6; j_call: TRBJ1-1; d_call: -; clone_size: -; cdr3_aa: CASSFPYTEAFF; cdr3_nt: TGTGCCAGCAGCTTTCCTTACACTGAAGCTTTCTTT
v_call: TRBV7-2; j_call: TRBJ1-1; d_call: -; clone_size: -; cdr3_aa: CASSLWGLNTEAFF; cdr3_nt: TGTGCCAGCAGCTTATGGGGGTTAAACACTGAAGCTTTCTTT
v_call: TRBV12-5; j_call: TRBJ1-5; d_call: -; clone_size: once; cdr3_aa: CASGPRRGNQPQHF; cdr3_nt: TGTGCTAGTGGTCCCCGACGGGGCAATCAGCCCCAGCATTTT
v_call: TRBV7-8; j_call: TRBJ1-2; d_call: -; clone_size: -; cdr3_aa: CASSPSTWSYGYTF; cdr3_nt: TGTGCCAGCAGCCCATCCACATGGAGCTATGGCTACACCTTC
v_call: TRBV18; j_call: TRBJ2-5; d_call: -; clone_size: once; cdr3_aa: CASSPPADNQETQYF; cdr3_nt: TGTGCCAGCTCACCGCCGGCCGACAACCAAGAGACCCAGTACTTC